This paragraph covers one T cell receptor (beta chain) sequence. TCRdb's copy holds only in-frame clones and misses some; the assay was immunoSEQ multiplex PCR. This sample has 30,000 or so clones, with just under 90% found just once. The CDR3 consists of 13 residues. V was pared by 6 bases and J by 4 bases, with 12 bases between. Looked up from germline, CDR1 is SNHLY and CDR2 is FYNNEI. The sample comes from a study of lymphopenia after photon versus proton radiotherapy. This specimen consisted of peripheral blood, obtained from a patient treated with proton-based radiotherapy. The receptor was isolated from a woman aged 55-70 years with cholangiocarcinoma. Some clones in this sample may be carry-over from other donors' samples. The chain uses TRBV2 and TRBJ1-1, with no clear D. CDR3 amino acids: CASRAVGGTEAFF. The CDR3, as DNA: TGTGCCAGCAGGGCGGTTGGTGGCACTGAAGCTTTCTTT.